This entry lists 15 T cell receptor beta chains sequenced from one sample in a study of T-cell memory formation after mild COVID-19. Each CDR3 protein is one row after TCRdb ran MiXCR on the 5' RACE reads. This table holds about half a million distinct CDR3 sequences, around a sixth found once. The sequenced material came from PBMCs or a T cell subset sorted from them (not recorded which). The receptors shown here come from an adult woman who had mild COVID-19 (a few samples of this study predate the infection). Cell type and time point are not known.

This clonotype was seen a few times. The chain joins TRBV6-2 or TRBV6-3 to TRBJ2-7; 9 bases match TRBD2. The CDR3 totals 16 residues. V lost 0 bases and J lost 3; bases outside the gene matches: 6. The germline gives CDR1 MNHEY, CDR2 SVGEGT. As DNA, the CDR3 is TGTGCCAGCAGTTACTCGGTGCTAGCGGGGAACTACGAGCAGTACTTC. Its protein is CASSYSVLAGNYEQYF.

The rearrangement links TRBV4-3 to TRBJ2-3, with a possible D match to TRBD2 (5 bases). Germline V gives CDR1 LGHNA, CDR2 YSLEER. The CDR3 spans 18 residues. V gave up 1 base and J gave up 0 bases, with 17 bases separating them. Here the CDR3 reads CASSQGTAGLTSTDTQYF. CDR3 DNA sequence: TGCGCCAGCAGCCAAGGGACTGCCGGACTCACTAGCACAGATACGCAGTATTTT.

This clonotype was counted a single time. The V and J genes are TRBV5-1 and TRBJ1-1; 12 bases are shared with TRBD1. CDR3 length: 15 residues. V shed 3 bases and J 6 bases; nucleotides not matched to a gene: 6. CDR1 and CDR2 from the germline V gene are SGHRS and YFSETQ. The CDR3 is CASSSGTGGWAEAFF. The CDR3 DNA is TGCGCCAGCAGCTCCGGGACAGGGGGCTGGGCTGAAGCTTTCTTT.

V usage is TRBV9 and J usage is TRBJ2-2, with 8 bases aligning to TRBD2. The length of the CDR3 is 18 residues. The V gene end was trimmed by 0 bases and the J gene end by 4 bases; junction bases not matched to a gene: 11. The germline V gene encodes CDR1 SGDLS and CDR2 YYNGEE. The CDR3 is CASSVEGRRGAFTGELFF. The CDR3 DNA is TGTGCCAGCAGCGTAGAGGGAAGGCGGGGGGCATTCACCGGGGAGCTGTTTTTT.

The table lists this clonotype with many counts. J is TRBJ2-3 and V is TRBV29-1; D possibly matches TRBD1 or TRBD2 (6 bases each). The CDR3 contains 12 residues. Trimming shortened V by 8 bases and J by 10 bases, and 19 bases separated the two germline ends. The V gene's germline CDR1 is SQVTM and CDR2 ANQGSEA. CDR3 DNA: TGCAGCTCCCGTGGGGGGCTCGGGGCGCAGTATTTT. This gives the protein CSSRGGLGAQYF.

CDR3 in amino acids: CASSSNRGDSYEQYF. CDR3 bases: TGTGCCAGCAGTTCCAACAGGGGGGACTCCTACGAGCAGTACTTC. This chain joins TRBV12-3 or TRBV12-4 and TRBJ2-7, with TRBD1 matching 8 bases. The CDR3 runs to 15 residues. The V and J ends lost 4 bases and 0 bases, in that order; junction bases with no gene match: 5.

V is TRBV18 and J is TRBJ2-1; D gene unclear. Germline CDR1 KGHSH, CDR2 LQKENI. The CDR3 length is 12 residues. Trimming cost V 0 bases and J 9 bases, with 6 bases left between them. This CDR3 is CASSPPRSEQFF. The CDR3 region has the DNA TGTGCCAGCTCACCACCGCGCAGTGAGCAGTTCTTC.

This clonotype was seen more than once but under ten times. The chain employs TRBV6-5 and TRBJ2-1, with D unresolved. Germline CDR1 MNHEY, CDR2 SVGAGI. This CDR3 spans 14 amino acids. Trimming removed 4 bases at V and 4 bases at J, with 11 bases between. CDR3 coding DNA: TGTGCCAGCAGTTTAACGACCCCTTACAATGAGCAGTTCTTC. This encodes CASSLTTPYNEQFF.

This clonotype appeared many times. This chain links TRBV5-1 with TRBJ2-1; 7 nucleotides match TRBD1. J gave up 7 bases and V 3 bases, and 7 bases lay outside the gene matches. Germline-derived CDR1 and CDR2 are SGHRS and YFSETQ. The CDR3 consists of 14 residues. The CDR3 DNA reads TGCGCCAGCAGCTCAGGTACAGGGGCAAATGAGCAGTTCTTC. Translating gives CASSSGTGANEQFF.

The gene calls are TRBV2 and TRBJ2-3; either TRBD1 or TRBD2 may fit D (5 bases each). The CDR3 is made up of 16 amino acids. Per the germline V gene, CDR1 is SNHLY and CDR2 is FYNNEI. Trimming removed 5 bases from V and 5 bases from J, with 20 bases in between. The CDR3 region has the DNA TGTGCCAGCAGTCAATTCCGGGACCCCCGAGGAGATACGCAGTATTTT. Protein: CASSQFRDPRGDTQYF.

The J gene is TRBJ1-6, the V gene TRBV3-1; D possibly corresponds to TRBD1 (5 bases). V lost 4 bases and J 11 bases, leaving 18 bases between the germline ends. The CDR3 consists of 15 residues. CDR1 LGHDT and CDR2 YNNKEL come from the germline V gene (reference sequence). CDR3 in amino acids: CASSPSRLRGPPLHF. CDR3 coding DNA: TGTGCCAGCAGCCCTTCACGATTGAGGGGTCCACCCCTCCACTTT.

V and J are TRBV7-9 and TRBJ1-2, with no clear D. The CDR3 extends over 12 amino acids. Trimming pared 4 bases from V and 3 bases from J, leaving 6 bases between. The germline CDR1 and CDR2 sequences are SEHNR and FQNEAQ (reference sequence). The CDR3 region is CASSSHDYGYTF. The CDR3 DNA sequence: TGTGCCAGCAGCTCCCATGACTATGGCTACACCTTC.

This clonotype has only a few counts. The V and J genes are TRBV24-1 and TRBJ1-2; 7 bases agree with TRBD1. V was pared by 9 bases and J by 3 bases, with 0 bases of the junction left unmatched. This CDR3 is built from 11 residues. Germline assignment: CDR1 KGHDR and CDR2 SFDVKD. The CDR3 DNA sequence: TGTGCCACCGGGACAGACTATGGCTACACCTTC. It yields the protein CATGTDYGYTF.

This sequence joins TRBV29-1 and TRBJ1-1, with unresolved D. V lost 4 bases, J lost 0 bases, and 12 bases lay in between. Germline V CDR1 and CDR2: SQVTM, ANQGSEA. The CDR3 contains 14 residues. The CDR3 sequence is CSVGSATMNTEAFF. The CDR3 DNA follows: TGCAGCGTTGGGAGTGCCACAATGAACACTGAAGCTTTCTTT. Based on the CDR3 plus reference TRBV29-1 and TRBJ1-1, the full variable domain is SAVISQKPSRDICQRGTSLTIQCQVDSQVTMMFWYRQQPGQSLTLIATANQGSEATYESGFVIDKFPISRPNLTFSTLTVSNMSPEDSSIYLCSVGSATMNTEAFFGQGTRLTVV.

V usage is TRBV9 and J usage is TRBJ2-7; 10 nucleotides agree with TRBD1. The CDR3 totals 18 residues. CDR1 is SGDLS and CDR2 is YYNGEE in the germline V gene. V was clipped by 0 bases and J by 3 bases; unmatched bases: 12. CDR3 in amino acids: CASSVGPRPRDRGYEQYF. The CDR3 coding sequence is TGTGCCAGCAGCGTAGGGCCTCGCCCCCGGGACAGGGGCTACGAGCAGTACTTC.